This T cell receptor (beta chain) was sequenced in a study of beta chain features in type 1 diabetes. At the level of the study: When patients were set against healthy donors, age, gender and cell yields were similar. Across every sample, roughly 100 million sorted cells were examined in total.

Expressed TCRB transcripts were sequenced because the isolated RNA had all been reverse transcribed beforehand. TCRdb's copy holds only in-frame clones and misses some; the assay was immunoSEQ multiplex PCR. This sample has 350,000 to 450,000 clones; approximately 14% occur once, and the top ten carry roughly 0.035%. Germline-derived CDR1 and CDR2 are SGHTS and YDEGEE. V was clipped by 4 bases and J by 5 bases; unmatched bases: 7. This CDR3 has 14 amino acids. This clonotype originated in a man aged 30 to 45 in good health. V and J are TRBV5-8 and TRBJ2-3; 7 bases align to TRBD2. Sequencing input: naive CD4+ T cells from blood. CDR3 protein: CASSKGGPQDTQYF. CDR3 nucleotide sequence: TGTGCCAGCAGCAAGGGAGGGCCTCAAGATACGCAGTATTTT.